This TCR beta chain was captured by sequencing in a study of cytomegalovirus exposure and HLA in healthy donors. Overall study context: Tens of millions of unique TCRs, all from HLA-typed donors, were included in an early release of the data.

Study observations and caveats: There were reportedly fewer N-insertions in an Asian-associated ancestry cluster than the roughly 670-donor mean, in a later analysis.

Sampled while nominally healthy, donors likely had unrecorded immune exposures. Regarding this clone: Its antigen remains unidentified.

V shed 4 bases, J shed 3 bases, and the junction held 9 bases outside the gene matches. Germline V gene sequence: CDR1 SGHNT, CDR2 YYREEE (reference sequence). This CDR3 has 15 amino acids. 60 Vbeta and 13 Jbeta primers were used in PCR. Libraries were prepared by immunoSEQ multiplex PCR; TCRdb keeps only in-frame clonotypes and omits some of them. The table has roughly 90,000 clones, roughly 82% seen once. The sequencing input was PBMCs. The TCR originated in a man aged 25-45 years in good health and CMV-seropositive. The rearrangement links TRBV5-4 to TRBJ2-5; 7 nucleotides agree with TRBD1. CDR3 bases: TGTGCCAGCAGCCCGACAGGGAACCTAAAAGAGACCCAGTACTTC. Its translation is CASSPTGNLKETQYF.